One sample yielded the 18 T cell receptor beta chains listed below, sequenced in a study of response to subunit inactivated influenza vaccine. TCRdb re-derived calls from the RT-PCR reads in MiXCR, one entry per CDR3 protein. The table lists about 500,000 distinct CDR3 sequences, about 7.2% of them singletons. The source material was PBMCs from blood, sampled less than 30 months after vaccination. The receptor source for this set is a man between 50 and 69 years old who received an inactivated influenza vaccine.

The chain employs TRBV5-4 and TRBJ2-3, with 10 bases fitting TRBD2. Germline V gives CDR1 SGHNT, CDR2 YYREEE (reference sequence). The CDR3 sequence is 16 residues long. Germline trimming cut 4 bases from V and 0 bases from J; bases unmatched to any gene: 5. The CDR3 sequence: CASSRLAGESTDTQYF. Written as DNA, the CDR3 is TGTGCCAGCAGCCGTCTAGCGGGGGAGAGCACAGATACGCAGTATTTT.

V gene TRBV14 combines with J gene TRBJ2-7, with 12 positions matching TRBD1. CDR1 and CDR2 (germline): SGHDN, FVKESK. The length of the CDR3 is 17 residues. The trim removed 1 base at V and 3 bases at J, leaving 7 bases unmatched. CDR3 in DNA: TGTGCCAGCAGCCAAGCCGCGGGACAGGGGGCCGACTACGAGCAGTACTTC. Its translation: CASSQAAGQGADYEQYF.

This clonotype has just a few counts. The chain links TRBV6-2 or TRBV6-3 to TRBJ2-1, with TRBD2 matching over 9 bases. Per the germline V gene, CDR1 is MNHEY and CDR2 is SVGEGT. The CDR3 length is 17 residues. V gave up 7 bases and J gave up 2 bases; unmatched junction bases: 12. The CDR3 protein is CASMLPLAGEPYNEQFF. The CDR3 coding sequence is TGTGCCAGCATGCTTCCCTTAGCGGGAGAACCCTACAATGAGCAGTTCTTC.

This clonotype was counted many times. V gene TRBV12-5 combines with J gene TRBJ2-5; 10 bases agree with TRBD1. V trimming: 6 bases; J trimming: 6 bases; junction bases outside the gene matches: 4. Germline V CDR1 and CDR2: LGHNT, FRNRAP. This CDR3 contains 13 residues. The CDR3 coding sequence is TGTGCTAGTGGCCCGACAGGGGGCAAGACCCAGTACTTC. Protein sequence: CASGPTGGKTQYF.

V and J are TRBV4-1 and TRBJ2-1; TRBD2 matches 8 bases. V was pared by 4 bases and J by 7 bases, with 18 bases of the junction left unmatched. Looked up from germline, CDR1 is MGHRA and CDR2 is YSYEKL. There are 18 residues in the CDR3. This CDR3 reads CASSLLMVWLAGENEQFF. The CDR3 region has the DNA TGCGCCAGCAGCCTATTGATGGTTTGGCTAGCGGGCGAAAATGAGCAGTTCTTC.

The CDR3 reads CASSSTRDPPGEQYF. DNA of the CDR3: TGCGCCAGCAGCTCCACCCGGGACCCCCCCGGGGAGCAGTACTTC. The chain has TRBV5-1 and TRBJ2-7, with D perhaps TRBD1 or TRBD2 (5 bases each). The germline CDR1 and CDR2 sequences are SGHRS and YFSETQ. V lost 3 bases to trimming and J lost 7 bases, with 20 bases between them. The CDR3 consists of 15 residues.

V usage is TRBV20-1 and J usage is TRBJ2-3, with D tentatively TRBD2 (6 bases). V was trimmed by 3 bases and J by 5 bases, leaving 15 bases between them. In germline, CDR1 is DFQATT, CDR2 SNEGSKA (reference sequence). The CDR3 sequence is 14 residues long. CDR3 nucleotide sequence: TGCAGTGCTAGTCAAATGAGGAGGGGAGATACGCAGTATTTT. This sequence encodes CSASQMRRGDTQYF.

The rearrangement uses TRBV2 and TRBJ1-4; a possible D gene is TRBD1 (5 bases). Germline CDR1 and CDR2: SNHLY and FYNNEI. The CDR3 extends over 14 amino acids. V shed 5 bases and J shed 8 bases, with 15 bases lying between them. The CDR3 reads CASSMGPPPEKLFF. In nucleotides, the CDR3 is TGTGCCAGCAGTATGGGACCCCCCCCAGAAAAACTGTTTTTT.

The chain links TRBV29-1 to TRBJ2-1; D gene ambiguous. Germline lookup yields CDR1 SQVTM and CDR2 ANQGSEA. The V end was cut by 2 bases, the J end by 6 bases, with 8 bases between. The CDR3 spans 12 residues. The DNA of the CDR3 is TGCAGCGTTGAACAGAACACCAATGAGCAGTTCTTC. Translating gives CSVEQNTNEQFF.

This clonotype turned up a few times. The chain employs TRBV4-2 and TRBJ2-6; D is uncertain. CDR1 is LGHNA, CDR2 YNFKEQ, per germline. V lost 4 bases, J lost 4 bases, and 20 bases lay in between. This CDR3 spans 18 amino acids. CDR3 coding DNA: TGTGCCAGCAGCCGCCTTGACGGAGAGGCTCTGGGGGCCAACGTCCTGACTTTC. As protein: CASSRLDGEALGANVLTF.

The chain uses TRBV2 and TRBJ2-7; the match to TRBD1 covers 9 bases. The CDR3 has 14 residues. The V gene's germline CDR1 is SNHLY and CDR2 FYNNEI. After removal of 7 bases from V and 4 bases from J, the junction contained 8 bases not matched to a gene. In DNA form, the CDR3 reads TGTGCCAGCAAGGGGGGGACAGGGTTTTACGAGCAGTACTTC. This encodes CASKGGTGFYEQYF.

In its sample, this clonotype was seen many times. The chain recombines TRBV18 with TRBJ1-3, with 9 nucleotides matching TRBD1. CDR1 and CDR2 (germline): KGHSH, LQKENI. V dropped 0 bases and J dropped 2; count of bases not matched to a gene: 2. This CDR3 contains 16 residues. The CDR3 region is CASSPPGTGTGNTIYF. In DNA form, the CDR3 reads TGTGCCAGCTCACCACCGGGGACAGGGACTGGAAACACCATATATTTT.

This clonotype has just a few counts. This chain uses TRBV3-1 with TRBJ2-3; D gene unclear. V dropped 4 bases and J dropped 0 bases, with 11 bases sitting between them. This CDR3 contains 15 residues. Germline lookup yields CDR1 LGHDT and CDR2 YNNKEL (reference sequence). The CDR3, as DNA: TGTGCCAGCAGCCCCTTGGAAGGGAGCACAGATACGCAGTATTTT. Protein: CASSPLEGSTDTQYF.

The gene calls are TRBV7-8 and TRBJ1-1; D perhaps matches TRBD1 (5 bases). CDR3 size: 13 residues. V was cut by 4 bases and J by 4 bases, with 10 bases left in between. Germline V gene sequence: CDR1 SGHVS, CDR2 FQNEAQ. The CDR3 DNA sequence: TGTGCCAGCAGCTCCCCGGGGGGCACTGAAGCTTTCTTT. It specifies CASSSPGGTEAFF.

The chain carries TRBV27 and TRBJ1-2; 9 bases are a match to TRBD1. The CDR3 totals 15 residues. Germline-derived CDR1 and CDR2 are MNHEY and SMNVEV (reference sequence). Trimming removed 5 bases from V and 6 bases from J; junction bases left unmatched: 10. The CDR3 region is CASSPNRGQGNGYTF. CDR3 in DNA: TGTGCCAGCAGTCCTAACAGGGGACAGGGCAATGGCTACACCTTC.

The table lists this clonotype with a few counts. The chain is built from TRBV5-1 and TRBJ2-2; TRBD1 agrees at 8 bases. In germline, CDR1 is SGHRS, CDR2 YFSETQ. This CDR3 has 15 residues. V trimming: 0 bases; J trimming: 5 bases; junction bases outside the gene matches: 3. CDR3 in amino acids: CASSLGDRFTGELFF. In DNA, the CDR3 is TGCGCCAGCAGCTTGGGGGACAGGTTTACCGGGGAGCTGTTTTTT.

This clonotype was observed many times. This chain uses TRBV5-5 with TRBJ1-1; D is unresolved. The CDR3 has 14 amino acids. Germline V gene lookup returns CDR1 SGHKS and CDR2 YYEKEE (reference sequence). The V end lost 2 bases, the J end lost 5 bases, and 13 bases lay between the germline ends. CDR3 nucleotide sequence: TGTGCCAGCAGCTTAGAAGGAATTGGAACTGAAGCTTTCTTT. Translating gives CASSLEGIGTEAFF.

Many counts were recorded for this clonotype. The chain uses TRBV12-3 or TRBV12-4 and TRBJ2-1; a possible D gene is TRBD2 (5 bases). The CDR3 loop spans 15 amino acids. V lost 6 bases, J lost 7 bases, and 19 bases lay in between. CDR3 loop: CASSPRPPGGNEQFF. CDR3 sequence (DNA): TGTGCCAGCAGCCCCAGGCCGCCGGGCGGGAATGAGCAGTTCTTC.